This T cell receptor (beta chain) was identified in a study of monozygotic twins with inflammatory bowel disease. General observations from the study: Twins with IBD were found to have lower TCRbeta diversity (inverse Simpson) than healthy co-twins.

In regard to this clonotype: Its antigen is unidentified.

Nested PCRs of approximately 16 and 10 cycles, two in total, were run on TCRalpha and TCRbeta cDNA. TCRdb re-analyzed the 5' RACE reads; it lists each CDR3 protein once, without DNA. The sample yields some 300,000 distinct CDR3 sequences, of which the top ten take up 5.6%. This CDR3 has 16 amino acids. Germline V gives CDR1 SNHLY, CDR2 FYNNEI. Researchers collected more than 2 ml of blood per donor. The specimen was blood. The chain couples TRBV2 to TRBJ2-2; as DNA is missing, the TRBD1 call by TCRdb cannot be tested. This receptor was taken from a human donor with ulcerative colitis or Crohn's disease, or a healthy co-twin of an affected twin (not recorded which). CDR3 protein: CASSSYRGVVTGELFF.